Below are 30 T cell receptor beta chains sequenced from a single sample in a study of metastatic and nonmetastatic thyroid tumors. Each patient went into thyroid surgery without having received any treatment. TCRdb re-processed the PCR reads through MiXCR. The sample comprises 2,000 to 2,500 clones, over 9.5% of which are singletons, and 11% to 15% rests with the top ten. Sequences were obtained from tumor tissue. The receptors come from a female donor with papillary thyroid cancer or a benign thyroid nodule (not recorded which). Some clones in this sample may be carry-over from other donors' samples.

This clone was observed at least ten times. The chain recombines TRBV4-3 with TRBJ1-3; D unresolved. V lost 2 bases to trimming and J lost 0 bases, with 14 bases between them. In germline, CDR1 is LGHNA, CDR2 YSLEER. The CDR3 loop spans 17 amino acids. CDR3 in DNA: TGCGCCAGCAGCCAATCTCGCATAGAGTTCTCTGGAAACACCATATATTTT. This sequence encodes CASSQSRIEFSGNTIYF.

By sample fraction, this clone is medium-sized (0.01 to 0.1%). CDR3 coding DNA: TGTGCCAGTTCTCTGCCCCAAGAGACCCAGTACTTC. Protein sequence: CASSLPQETQYF. The rearrangement joins TRBV7-9 to TRBJ2-5, with unresolved D. Trimming took off 9 bases at V and 1 base at J, with 9 bases between the two ends. There are 12 residues in the CDR3. Germline CDR1 is SEHNR and CDR2 is FQNEAQ (reference sequence). Combining the CDR3 with reference TRBV7-9 and TRBJ2-5 gives the whole variable domain DTGVSQNPRHKITKRGQNVTFRCDPISEHNRLYWYRQTLGQGPEFLTYFQNEAQLEKSRLLSDRFSAERPKGSFSTLEIQRTEQGDSAMYLCASSLPQETQYFGPGTRLLVL.

By proportion, this clone is medium-sized. The chain carries TRBV4-3 and TRBJ1-2, with D possibly being TRBD1 (5 bases). CDR3 length equals 13 residues. V was trimmed by 3 bases and J by 4 bases, leaving 9 bases between them. CDR1 is LGHNA and CDR2 is YSLEER in the germline V gene. CDR3 nucleotides: TGCGCCAGCAGCCAGTACGGGGGCTATGGCTACACCTTC. Translating gives CASSQYGGYGYTF.

This sequence joins TRBV15 and TRBJ2-4; a weak D match, TRBD2 (6 bases). The CDR3 contains 17 residues. The germline CDR1 and CDR2 sequences are LNHNV and YYDKDF (reference sequence). Between the trimmed V and J ends, which lost 1 base and 0 bases, there was a span of 13 bases. CDR3 in amino acids: CATSRVASVIAKNIQYF. CDR3 nucleotide sequence: TGTGCCACCAGCAGAGTAGCTAGCGTGATAGCCAAAAACATTCAGTACTTC.

Sample share makes this clone medium-sized. Other DNA sequences in this specimen translate into the identical CDR3. This sequence joins TRBV27 and TRBJ2-5; possibly TRBD2 for D (6 bases). In germline, CDR1 is MNHEY, CDR2 SMNVEV (reference sequence). CDR3 size: 14 residues. The V and J ends lost 4 bases and 4 bases respectively, with 13 bases between them. The DNA for the CDR3 is TGTGCCAGCAGTTCCCTTGAGGAGGGAGAGACCCAGTACTTC. Translated: CASSSLEEGETQYF.

This clone is labeled as medium-sized. This sequence joins TRBV2 and TRBJ2-3; TRBD1 matches at 8 bases. The CDR3 loop spans 15 amino acids. CDR1 and CDR2 from the germline V gene are SNHLY and FYNNEI. V lost 5 bases to trimming and J lost 5 bases; unmatched junction nucleotides: 9. CDR3 DNA sequence: TGTGCCAGCAGTAGGTCCAGGGGGCGCAGAGATACGCAGTATTTT. This sequence encodes CASSRSRGRRDTQYF.

The chain recombines TRBV19 with TRBJ2-6; unclear D gene. Germline assignment: CDR1 LNHDA and CDR2 SQIVND (reference sequence). V lost 9 bases and J lost 5, with 20 bases in between. The CDR3 totals 16 residues. CDR3 sequence reads: CARTAVSQLWANVLTF. For the CDR3, the DNA is TGTGCCAGAACCGCGGTCAGCCAGCTCTGGGCCAACGTCCTGACTTTC.

This clone is judged medium-sized (0.01 to 0.1%). The CDR3 DNA is TGCGCCAGCAGCCCCGGACAGGGGAACACTGAAGCTTTCTTT. It translates to CASSPGQGNTEAFF. V and J are TRBV5-1 and TRBJ1-1, with 8 positions matching TRBD1. The CDR3 runs 14 residues. V lost 4 bases and J lost 1; bases outside the gene matches: 3. Germline V gene lookup returns CDR1 SGHRS and CDR2 YFSETQ.

In its sample, this clone is medium-sized. V usage is TRBV19 and J usage is TRBJ1-2; D is possibly TRBD1 (6 bases). V lost 3 bases to trimming and J lost 5 bases, with 13 bases between them. This CDR3 spans 14 amino acids. Germline V lookup: CDR1 LNHDA, CDR2 SQIVND (reference sequence). CDR3 DNA sequence: TGTGCCAGTAGTATTTCCGCAGGGGCGTATGGCTACACCTTC. This translates into CASSISAGAYGYTF.

This clone was counted many times. The chain combines TRBV18 with TRBJ1-2, with 9 bases aligning to TRBD1. CDR1 is KGHSH and CDR2 is LQKENI in the germline V gene. This CDR3 comprises 13 residues. The V segment lost 6 bases and the J segment 13 bases; nucleotides outside the gene matches: 12. The CDR3 sequence: CASSGTGFTNRTF. The CDR3 nucleotides are TGTGCCAGCTCGGGGACAGGGTTCACCAATCGCACCTTC.

This clone is labeled medium-sized. The rearrangement uses TRBV5-1 and TRBJ1-1; D gene uncertain. The germline CDR1 and CDR2 sequences are SGHRS and YFSETQ. The ends were cut back, 2 bases at V and 3 bases at J, with 11 bases in the middle. This CDR3 comprises 14 residues. DNA of the CDR3: TGCGCCAGCAGCTTTGGGTGGGAGGACACTGAAGCTTTCTTT. Protein: CASSFGWEDTEAFF. The variable domain in full, completed from reference TRBV5-1 and TRBJ1-1, reads KAGVTQTPRYLIKTRGQQVTLSCSPISGHRSVSWYQQTPGQGLQFLFEYFSETQRNKGNFPGRFSGRQFSNSRSEMNVSTLELGDSALYLCASSFGWEDTEAFFGQGTRLTVV.

By its share, this clone is large. This chain links TRBV6-2 or TRBV6-3 with TRBJ2-3; no clear D. Germline CDR1 MNHEY, CDR2 SVGEGT. There are 11 residues in the CDR3. V lost 5 bases to trimming and J lost 2 bases, with 2 bases between them. CDR3 nucleotides: TGTGCCAGCAGTGCCACAGATACGCAGTATTTT. This sequence encodes CASSATDTQYF.

This clone was observed a few times. The rearrangement links TRBV9 to TRBJ2-2; 7 nucleotides agree with TRBD2. The germline gives CDR1 SGDLS, CDR2 YYNGEE. CDR3 length: 14 residues. J was trimmed by 4 bases and V by 5 bases; bases with no gene match: 5. CDR3 sequence: CASRRLAATGELFF. The DNA of the CDR3 is TGTGCCAGCAGGAGGCTAGCGGCCACCGGGGAGCTGTTTTTT.

In its sample, this clone ranks as medium-sized. The CDR3 loop reads CASSTRTGKETQYF. In nucleotides, the CDR3 is TGTGCCAGCAGCACTCGCACAGGGAAAGAGACCCAGTACTTC. This sequence joins TRBV7-9 and TRBJ2-5; tentative D call: TRBD1 (6 bases). Germline V lookup: CDR1 SEHNR, CDR2 FQNEAQ (reference sequence). Between the trimmed V and J ends, which lost 5 bases and 3 bases, there was a span of 13 bases. This CDR3 region has 14 residues.

This clone is termed medium-sized. Germline and junction disagree at one end, which may indicate a read error. The chain combines TRBV7-7 with TRBJ2-5; TRBD2 aligns across 12 bases. Germline-derived CDR1 and CDR2 are SSHAT and FNYEAQ (reference sequence). The CDR3 spans 18 residues. CDR3 in amino acids: CASSQGRTSGANQETQYF. The DNA of the CDR3 is TGTGCTAGCAGCCAGGGACGGACTAGCGGGGCCAACCAAGAGACCCAGTACTTC.

This clone was observed many times. Since a much larger clone is just one base distant, this may be a read error. The rearrangement links TRBV11-2 to TRBJ1-2; 8 positions agree with TRBD1. Germline CDR1 and CDR2: SGHAT and FQNNGV. This CDR3 comprises 16 residues. CDR3 coding DNA: TGTGCCAGCAGCCCGGGACAGGAGAAGATTAACTATGACTACACCTTC. It encodes CASSPGQEKINYDYTF.

This clone has just a few counts. CDR3 in amino acids: CASRTSGGAYSYEQYF. CDR3 nucleotide sequence: TGTGCCAGCAGGACTAGCGGGGGGGCCTATTCCTACGAGCAGTACTTC. The V gene is TRBV6-1, the J gene TRBJ2-7; 14 bases align to TRBD2. The CDR3 sequence is 16 residues long. Germline CDR1 and CDR2: MNHNS and SASEGT. The junction had 5 bases not matched to a gene; V was cut back by 6 bases and J by 1 base.

This clone was found a few times. The rearrangement uses TRBV27 and TRBJ1-6; a weak D match, TRBD1 (6 bases). V lost 3 bases and J lost 4, with 16 bases in between. From germline, CDR1 is MNHEY and CDR2 SMNVEV (reference sequence). CDR3 size: 17 residues. Here the CDR3 DNA reads TGTGCCAGCAGTTTCACGGGGGGCCGATGGTATAATTCACCCCTCCACTTT. As protein: CASSFTGGRWYNSPLHF.

The V and J genes are TRBV9 and TRBJ2-1; D gene unclear. Trimming took 4 bases from V and 0 from J, leaving 14 bases between them. This CDR3 has 16 residues. The V gene's germline CDR1 is SGDLS and CDR2 YYNGEE. CDR3 protein: CASSSGEAGSYNEQFF. The CDR3 DNA is TGTGCCAGCAGCTCCGGTGAAGCCGGCTCCTACAATGAGCAGTTCTTC. Supplemented by reference TRBV9 and TRBJ2-1, the full variable domain reads DSGVTQTPKHLITATGQRVTLRCSPRSGDLSVYWYQQSLDQGLQFLIQYYNGEERAKGNILERFSAQQFPDLHSELNLSSLELGDSALYFCASSSGEAGSYNEQFFGPGTRLTVL.

This clone has ten or more counts. V usage is TRBV9 and J usage is TRBJ2-1, with D perhaps TRBD2 (5 bases). The germline V gene has CDR1 SGDLS and CDR2 YYNGEE. CDR3 length: 16 amino acids. The V end was cut by 4 bases, the J end by 0 bases, with 14 bases between. DNA of the CDR3: TGTGCCAGCAGCTCCGGGGAAGCCGACTCCTACAATGAGCAGTTCTTC. It encodes CASSSGEADSYNEQFF.

Relative to its sample, this clone is medium-sized (0.01 to 0.1%). The V gene is TRBV7-9, the J gene TRBJ1-2; 7 bases align to TRBD1. Looked up from germline, CDR1 is SEHNR and CDR2 is FQNEAQ (reference sequence). Trimming took 5 bases from V and 4 from J; bases not matched to a gene: 10. CDR3 length equals 15 residues. The CDR3 protein is CASSPTLTGIYGYTF. The CDR3 nucleotides are TGTGCCAGCAGCCCCACGCTGACAGGGATCTATGGCTACACCTTC. Full variable domain (remainder filled in from reference TRBV7-9 and TRBJ1-2): DTGVSQNPRHKITKRGQNVTFRCDPISEHNRLYWYRQTLGQGPEFLTYFQNEAQLEKSRLLSDRFSAERPKGSFSTLEIQRTEQGDSAMYLCASSPTLTGIYGYTFGSGTRLTVV.

This clone is judged large (0.1 to 1%). The chain combines TRBV7-2 with TRBJ2-7, with D tentatively TRBD1 (5 bases). Between the trimmed V and J ends, which lost 0 bases and 3 bases, there was a span of 9 bases. The CDR3 runs 14 residues. Germline V gene data show CDR1 as SGHTA and CDR2 as FQGNSA. The CDR3 DNA sequence: TGTGCCAGCAGCTTAGCTCCAGGGAACTACGAGCAGTACTTC. Protein product: CASSLAPGNYEQYF.

This clone was detected ten times or more. V usage is TRBV20-1 and J usage is TRBJ2-5; D might be TRBD2 (6 bases). V lost 2 bases and J 1 base, leaving 11 bases between the germline ends. From germline, CDR1 is DFQATT and CDR2 SNEGSKA (reference sequence). This CDR3 is built from 14 residues. The CDR3 here is CSARHQGLQETQYF. The CDR3 DNA reads TGCAGTGCTAGACACCAGGGACTCCAAGAGACCCAGTACTTC.

This clone was seen repeatedly, ten times or more. This may stem from a read error, because a much larger clone lies one nucleotide away. The chain recombines TRBV9 with TRBJ2-7; perhaps D is TRBD1 or TRBD2 (5 bases each). V was trimmed by 6 bases and J by 0 bases, leaving 16 bases between them. This CDR3 comprises 15 residues. CDR1 and CDR2 (germline): SGDLS, YYNGEE. This CDR3 reads CASKTGAADSYEQYF. CDR3 nucleotide sequence: TGTGCCAGCAAGACCGGGGCGGCGGACTCCTACGAGCAGTACTTC. Full variable domain (remainder filled in from reference TRBV9 and TRBJ2-7): DSGVTQTPKHLITATGQRVTLRCSPRSGDLSVYWYQQSLDQGLQFLIQYYNGEERAKGNILERFSAQQFPDLHSELNLSSLELGDSALYFCASKTGAADSYEQYFGPGTRLTVT.

By share of the sample, this clone is medium-sized. V gene TRBV9 combines with J gene TRBJ2-1; the D is unclear. This CDR3 is 14 amino acids long. Per the germline V gene, CDR1 is SGDLS and CDR2 is YYNGEE. V lost 5 bases, J lost 8 bases, and 17 bases lay in between. The CDR3 protein is CASSLASPGDEQFF. For the CDR3, the DNA is TGTGCCAGCAGTCTGGCATCGCCAGGAGATGAGCAGTTCTTC.

This clone qualifies as medium-sized. The chain carries TRBV5-1 and TRBJ1-2, with 10 bases lining up with TRBD1. Trimming at V came to 2 bases and at J to 7 bases, leaving 5 bases not matched to a gene. Germline CDR1 and CDR2: SGHRS and YFSETQ. The CDR3 is 14 residues long. This chain's CDR3 is CASSFLGTGAGYTF. The CDR3 region has the DNA TGCGCCAGCAGCTTCCTCGGGACAGGGGCTGGCTACACCTTC.

This clone was counted only a few times. The gene calls are TRBV6-1 and TRBJ1-1, with TRBD1 matching over 8 bases. Trimming took 8 bases from V and 4 from J; bases not matched to a gene: 15. Germline V gives CDR1 MNHNS, CDR2 SASEGT. CDR3 length: 16 amino acids. DNA for the CDR3: TGTGCCAGCGCGGGACAGGACCGTGCCGGAGGCACTGAAGCTTTCTTT. This encodes CASAGQDRAGGTEAFF.

In this sample, this clone is large. The gene calls are TRBV10-3 and TRBJ2-1, with TRBD1 matching over 11 bases. J gave up 14 bases and V 3 bases, and 3 bases lay outside the gene matches. CDR1 and CDR2 (germline): ENHRY, SYGVKD. The CDR3 spans 12 residues. CDR3 amino acids: CAISETGQGEFF. The CDR3 coding sequence is TGTGCCATCAGTGAAACGGGACAGGGGGAGTTCTTC.

The rearrangement links TRBV6-1 to TRBJ1-2, with TRBD1 as a possible D gene (5 bases). This CDR3 is 16 amino acids long. V shed 4 bases and J shed 4 bases, with 19 bases lying between them. Germline V gene data show CDR1 as MNHNS and CDR2 as SASEGT. In DNA, the CDR3 is TGTGCCAGCAGTGCTAGTTACGGGGGATTTGCCTATGGCTACACCTTC. Its protein is CASSASYGGFAYGYTF.

This clone is deemed medium-sized. The rearrangement links TRBV20-1 to TRBJ1-5; the D is unclear. The CDR3 is made up of 14 amino acids. V was trimmed by 0 bases and J by 4 bases, leaving 10 bases between them. CDR1 and CDR2 (germline): DFQATT, SNEGSKA (reference sequence). CDR3 region: CSARDGRVNQPQHF. The CDR3, as DNA: TGCAGTGCTAGAGATGGGAGGGTAAATCAGCCCCAGCATTTT.